A selection of T cell receptor beta chains follows, all from one sample in a study of cytomegalovirus exposure and HLA in healthy donors. Generated by immunoSEQ multiplex PCR, the TCRdb table keeps only in-frame clones and is missing some. Here the sample spans around 150,000 clones, around 75% being singletons. The specimen was PBMCs. The source of these receptors is a man aged 18 to 30 in good health and CMV-seronegative. Each CDR3 is given with its conserved first and last residue. The D gene is left open where the match is weak. Clone size is given for some rows only: seen once, a few or many times, or a class if the clone is expanded.

TRBD1	TRBV7-2	TRBJ2-5	few	CASSPQGIETQYF	TGTGCCAGCAGCCCACAGGGGATCGAGACCCAGTACTTC
.	TRBV27	TRBJ2-1	.	CASSLSGGDYNEQFF	TGTGCCAGCAGTTTATCAGGAGGAGATTACAATGAGCAGTTCTTC
TRBD1	TRBV7-9	TRBJ1-2	.	CASSPLTGGRNYGYTF	TGTGCCAGCAGCCCGTTGACAGGGGGTAGGAACTATGGCTACACCTTC
TRBD1	TRBV7-2	TRBJ2-5	.	CASSPGQGRETQYF	TGTGCCAGCAGCCCCGGACAGGGGCGGGAGACCCAGTACTTC
.	TRBV25-1	TRBJ1-2	.	CASSDSGRLPQGYTF	TGTGCCAGCAGTGATTCCGGCAGGCTCCCTCAAGGCTACACCTTC
.	TRBV18	TRBJ2-1	.	CASSPQGDSYNEQFF	TGTGCCAGCTCACCACAGGGGGACTCCTACAATGAGCAGTTCTTC
.	TRBV11-2	TRBJ1-1	.	CASSSQGNTEAFF	TGTGCCAGCAGCTCACAGGGGAACACTGAAGCTTTCTTT
.	TRBV18	TRBJ2-2	once	CASSPSGELFF	TGTGCCAGCTCACCATCTGGGGAGCTGTTTTTT
TRBD2	TRBV6-4	TRBJ2-3	.	CASSPGLGADTQYF	TGTGCCAGCAGTCCGGGACTAGGGGCAGATACGCAGTATTTT
.	TRBV6-1	TRBJ2-2	.	CASSEALQSAGELFF	TGTGCCAGCAGTGAAGCGCTTCAGAGCGCCGGGGAGCTGTTTTTT
.	TRBV28	TRBJ2-7	.	CASRDSPSYEQYF	TGTGCCAGCAGGGACAGCCCATCCTACGAGCAGTACTTC
.	TRBV25-1	TRBJ2-7	.	CASRGTSSYEQYF	TGTGCCAGCAGGGGAACTAGCAGCTACGAGCAGTACTTC
TRBD2	TRBV19	TRBJ2-3	.	CASTRTSGLEGDTQYF	TGTGCCAGTACCAGGACTAGCGGTTTAGAAGGAGATACGCAGTATTTT
.	TRBV5-4	TRBJ2-7	few	CASSSRWGGVYEQYF	TGTGCCAGCAGCTCCCGATGGGGCGGCGTTTACGAGCAGTACTTC
TRBD1	TRBV29-1	TRBJ1-1	.	CSVAWGTGGEAFF	TGCAGCGTTGCCTGGGGGACAGGCGGTGAAGCTTTCTTT
.	TRBV5-6	TRBJ2-5	few	CASSGNQETQYF	TGTGCCAGCAGCGGCAACCAAGAGACCCAGTACTTC